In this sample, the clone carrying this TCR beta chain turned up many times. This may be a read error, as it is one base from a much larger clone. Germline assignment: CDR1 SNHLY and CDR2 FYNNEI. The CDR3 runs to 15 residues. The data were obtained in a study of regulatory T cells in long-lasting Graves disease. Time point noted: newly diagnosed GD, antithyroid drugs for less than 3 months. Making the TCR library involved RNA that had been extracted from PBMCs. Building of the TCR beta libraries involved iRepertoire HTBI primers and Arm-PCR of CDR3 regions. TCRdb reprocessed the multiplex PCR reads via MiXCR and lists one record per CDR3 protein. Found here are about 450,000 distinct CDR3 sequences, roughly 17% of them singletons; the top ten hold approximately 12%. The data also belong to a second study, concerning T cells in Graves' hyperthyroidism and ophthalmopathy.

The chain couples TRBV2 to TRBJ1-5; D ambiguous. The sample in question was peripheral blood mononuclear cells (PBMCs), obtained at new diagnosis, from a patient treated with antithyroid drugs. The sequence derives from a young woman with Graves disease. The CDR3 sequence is CAIAKGTYSSQPQHF. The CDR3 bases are TGTGCCATCGCGAAAGGAACTTATAGCAGTCAGCCCCAGCATTTT.